These 27 T cell receptor beta chains came from one sample sequenced in a study of sequential checkpoint blockade in melanoma. Data came from immunoSEQ multiplex PCR; TCRdb stores just in-frame clones and leaves some out. Of about 22,000 clones in the sample, roughly 75% were seen once. Indicated treatment: randomized to nivolumab then ipilimumab (arm A) or the reverse (arm B). The sequenced sample was CD8+ T cells sorted from blood (inferred from file names), obtained from a patient given nivolumab and ipilimumab in sequence. The receptor source for this set is a human donor with melanoma.

The chain is built from TRBV27 and TRBJ2-7, with 7 positions matching TRBD1. Unmatched junction bases numbered 13, after V lost 8 bases and J lost 9 bases. The CDR3 is made up of 13 amino acids. Germline CDR1 and CDR2: MNHEY and SMNVEV (reference sequence). The CDR3 nucleotides read TGTGCCAGCGGGTCCACCAGGGGGAAAGGGCAGTACGTC. The encoded protein is CASGSTRGKGQYV.

CDR3 DNA sequence: TGTGCCAGCAGCTTAGCGACAGGCAATAATTCACCCCTCCACTTT. This gives the protein CASSLATGNNSPLHF. J is TRBJ1-6 and V is TRBV7-3; TRBD1 is a possible D gene (6 bases). The CDR3 is 15 residues long. V was cut by 2 bases and J by 5 bases, with 10 bases left in between. Germline CDR1 SGHTA, CDR2 FQGTGA.

The chain combines TRBV4-1 with TRBJ2-7; TRBD2 matches at 11 bases. V shed 4 bases, J shed 4 bases, and the junction held 6 bases outside the gene matches. Germline V lookup: CDR1 MGHRA, CDR2 YSYEKL. The CDR3 extends over 15 amino acids. The CDR3 nucleotides read TGCGCCAGCAGCCGCACTAGCGGGGGCGGATACGAGCAGTACTTC. It codes for CASSRTSGGGYEQYF.

The V and J genes are TRBV6-5 and TRBJ2-3; D not certain. CDR3 length: 15 amino acids. Trimming took off 5 bases at V and 1 base at J, with 13 bases between the two ends. The germline V gene encodes CDR1 MNHEY and CDR2 SVGAGI. Here the CDR3 reads CASSAGQLGTDTQYF. Written as DNA, the CDR3 is TGTGCCAGCAGTGCCGGCCAGCTAGGCACAGATACGCAGTATTTT.

This clone is labeled medium-sized. The chain links TRBV7-6 to TRBJ2-2; tentatively, D is TRBD2 (6 bases). Germline V gene data show CDR1 as SGHVS and CDR2 as FNYEAQ. V was clipped by 5 bases and J by 0 bases, with 10 bases between them. The CDR3 runs to 15 residues. DNA of the CDR3: TGTGCCAGCAGCCTATGGGACTCGAACACCGGGGAGCTGTTTTTT. This sequence encodes CASSLWDSNTGELFF.

This chain links TRBV6-1 with TRBJ2-1; no clear D. V lost 3 bases, J lost 0 bases, and 6 bases lay in between. Per the germline V gene, CDR1 is MNHNS and CDR2 is SASEGT. There are 14 residues in the CDR3. The DNA of the CDR3 is TGTGCCAGCAGTGACAGTGACTCCTACAATGAGCAGTTCTTC. Translated, it gives CASSDSDSYNEQFF.

This chain joins TRBV29-1 and TRBJ1-2; D is undetermined. The germline V gene encodes CDR1 SQVTM and CDR2 ANQGSEA. This CDR3 spans 13 amino acids. Trimming stripped 4 bases from V and 0 bases from J, with 9 bases between. In DNA form, the CDR3 reads TGCAGCGTTGTTTTACAAACTAACTATGGCTACACCTTC. It specifies CSVVLQTNYGYTF.

V usage is TRBV11-2 and J usage is TRBJ2-3, with D tentatively TRBD2 (6 bases). The CDR3 runs 15 residues. V lost 5 bases to trimming and J lost 4 bases, with 16 bases between them. The germline V gene has CDR1 SGHAT and CDR2 FQNNGV. CDR3 nucleotides: TGTGCCAGCAGCCCAGCGGGCCTCCGCCCAGATACGCAGTATTTT. It translates to CASSPAGLRPDTQYF.

This rearrangement joins TRBV4-1 to TRBJ1-2; TRBD1 is a possible D gene (6 bases). Trimming pared 0 bases from V and 0 bases from J, leaving 14 bases between. Germline values: CDR1 MGHRA, CDR2 YSYEKL. The CDR3 loop spans 17 amino acids. The CDR3 loop is CASSQDRYGQSNYGYTF. CDR3 nucleotides: TGCGCCAGCAGCCAAGATCGGTACGGACAGTCTAACTATGGCTACACCTTC.

This chain links TRBV19 with TRBJ1-2; D not resolved. Trimming took 7 bases from V and 5 from J, leaving 23 bases between them. CDR1 LNHDA and CDR2 SQIVND come from the germline V gene (reference sequence). The CDR3 consists of 16 residues. The CDR3 region has the DNA TGTGCCAGTATTAATACCTTCGGAGAGATAAATTATGGCTACACCTTC. Amino acids: CASINTFGEINYGYTF.

The CDR3 here is CSVSGTSGGRYNEQFF. CDR3 nucleotides: TGCAGCGTATCCGGGACTAGCGGGGGGCGGTACAATGAGCAGTTCTTC. This chain connects TRBV29-1 to TRBJ2-1; TRBD2 agrees at 15 bases. The length of the CDR3 is 16 residues. The J segment lost 4 bases and the V segment lost 6 bases, leaving 7 bases of the junction unmatched. Germline CDR1 is SQVTM and CDR2 is ANQGSEA.

Sample share makes this clone medium-sized. The rearrangement links TRBV7-9 to TRBJ1-4, with 9 nucleotides matching TRBD1. The CDR3 length is 14 residues. V lost 3 bases to trimming and J lost 4 bases; unmatched junction nucleotides: 0. Germline loops: CDR1 SEHNR, CDR2 FQNEAQ (reference sequence). CDR3 sequence: CASSLTGGNEKLFF. The CDR3 region has the DNA TGTGCCAGCAGCTTGACAGGGGGTAATGAAAAACTGTTTTTT.

This chain's CDR3 is CASSVGDNYNEQFF. The DNA of the CDR3 is TGTGCCAGCAGCGTTGGGGACAACTACAATGAGCAGTTCTTC. The chain uses TRBV9 and TRBJ2-1, with D possibly matching TRBD1 (6 bases). Germline assignment: CDR1 SGDLS and CDR2 YYNGEE. CDR3 length: 14 residues. The V and J ends lost 2 bases and 3 bases respectively, with 9 bases between them.

This clone was observed a few times. The CDR3 region has the DNA TGTGCCAGCAGCTTGTTCCGGGGAGTAGATACGCAGTATTTT. Amino acid sequence: CASSLFRGVDTQYF. V gene TRBV4-2 combines with J gene TRBJ2-3; D perhaps matches TRBD2 (5 bases). The V end lost 5 bases, the J end lost 5 bases, and 14 bases lay between the germline ends. This CDR3 is 14 amino acids long. Germline V gene lookup returns CDR1 LGHNA and CDR2 YNFKEQ.

A remark on this clone: One end of the junction fails to match germline, which may point to a read error. The chain has TRBV18 and TRBJ2-7; 9 nucleotides match TRBD1. CDR3 length equals 18 residues. Germline V lookup: CDR1 KGHSH, CDR2 LQKENI. The CDR3: CASSSPGQGIPYSYEQYF. The DNA for the CDR3 is TGTGCCAGCTCATCACCGGGACAGGGAATCCCTTATTCCTACGAGCAGTACTTC.

This clone was seen a handful of times. The chain uses TRBV9 and TRBJ2-1; 9 positions match TRBD1. The germline V gene encodes CDR1 SGDLS and CDR2 YYNGEE. This CDR3 contains 15 residues. The V segment lost 0 bases and the J segment 10 bases; nucleotides outside the gene matches: 8. The CDR3 spells CASSVGTGGLREQFF. CDR3 nucleotide sequence: TGTGCCAGCAGCGTAGGCACAGGGGGCCTCCGCGAGCAGTTCTTC.

The V gene is TRBV7-3, the J gene TRBJ1-6; D remains ambiguous. V shed 5 bases and J shed 4 bases, with 12 bases lying between them. CDR1 is SGHTA and CDR2 is FQGTGA in the germline V gene. There are 15 residues in the CDR3. As DNA, the CDR3 is TGTGCCAGCAGCCATGATCCGGGATATAATTCACCCCTCCACTTT. Its translation is CASSHDPGYNSPLHF.

Comment on this clone: The same CDR3 arises from other DNA sequences in this sample as well. The chain employs TRBV27 and TRBJ1-2; D is unclear. The germline gives CDR1 MNHEY, CDR2 SMNVEV (reference sequence). The V gene lost 6 bases and the J gene lost 3 bases, with 8 bases spanning the gap. The CDR3 has 12 residues. The CDR3 DNA reads TGTGCCAGCAGGGGGAGGGACTATGGCTACACCTTC. Its protein is CASRGRDYGYTF.

The V and J genes are TRBV9 and TRBJ1-1, with no clear D. The CDR3 is 15 residues long. Looked up from germline, CDR1 is SGDLS and CDR2 is YYNGEE. V lost 4 bases and J 6 bases, leaving 19 bases between the germline ends. The CDR3 DNA sequence: TGTGCCAGCAGCTTTACCTCCCGGGGAGGCGCTGAAGCTTTCTTT. Its translation is CASSFTSRGGAEAFF.

The genes are TRBV7-9 and TRBJ2-1, with a tentative D call TRBD1 (6 bases). This CDR3 contains 15 residues. CDR1 is SEHNR and CDR2 is FQNEAQ in the germline V gene (reference sequence). Trimming took off 3 bases at V and 4 bases at J, with 13 bases between the two ends. This CDR3 is CASSFAQGSYNEQFF. CDR3 nucleotides: TGTGCCAGCAGCTTCGCTCAGGGGTCGTACAATGAGCAGTTCTTC.

As for this clone: In the same sample, other DNA sequences code for this CDR3. This chain joins TRBV9 and TRBJ2-7, with a possible D match to TRBD2 (6 bases). The CDR3 sequence is 12 residues long. V was trimmed by 3 bases and J by 5 bases, leaving 9 bases between them. The V gene's germline CDR1 is SGDLS and CDR2 YYNGEE. As DNA, the CDR3 is TGTGCCAGCAGCGGGACGGGAGACGAGCAGTACTTC. Protein: CASSGTGDEQYF.

V usage is TRBV6-5 and J usage is TRBJ2-3; 11 bases line up with TRBD2. Germline-derived CDR1 and CDR2 are MNHEY and SVGAGI. This CDR3 has 16 residues. J was trimmed by 1 base and V by 4 bases; bases with no gene match: 4. CDR3 sequence: CASSFTSGGRTDTQYF. In nucleotides, the CDR3 is TGTGCCAGCAGTTTCACTAGCGGGGGACGCACAGATACGCAGTATTTT.

V gene TRBV9 combines with J gene TRBJ1-4; D call uncertain. V was trimmed by 3 bases and J by 0 bases, leaving 9 bases between them. Germline assignment: CDR1 SGDLS and CDR2 YYNGEE. The CDR3 extends over 15 amino acids. The DNA for the CDR3 is TGTGCCAGCAGCGCGGCGGGTTCAACTAATGAAAAACTGTTTTTT. It is translated as CASSAAGSTNEKLFF.

The J gene is TRBJ2-7, the V gene TRBV7-8, with a tentative D call TRBD2 (6 bases). Germline lookup yields CDR1 SGHVS and CDR2 FQNEAQ. The CDR3 consists of 13 residues. V was cut by 5 bases and J by 2 bases, with 10 bases left in between. CDR3 bases: TGTGCCAGCAGCGTATCGGGAGCCTACGAGCAGTACTTC. It codes for CASSVSGAYEQYF.

The gene calls are TRBV6-6 and TRBJ2-3, with D perhaps TRBD1 (6 bases). V was shortened by 6 bases and J by 1 base, with 11 bases between the two germline ends. Looked up from germline, CDR1 is MNHNY and CDR2 is SVGAGI (reference sequence). This CDR3 is built from 14 residues. The CDR3 sequence is CASRGDIRTDTQYF. The DNA for the CDR3 is TGTGCCAGCAGGGGGGACATCCGCACAGATACGCAGTATTTT.

The rearrangement uses TRBV19 and TRBJ1-2; 9 bases fit TRBD1. V lost 11 bases to trimming and J lost 10 bases; unmatched junction nucleotides: 11. The germline CDR1 and CDR2 sequences are LNHDA and SQIVND (reference sequence). The CDR3 sequence is 12 residues long. The CDR3 coding sequence is TGTGCCCCAACCGGGACAGGGACCCTCTACACCTTC. Translating gives CAPTGTGTLYTF.

The CDR3 region is CASSQEGGRTGELFF. In DNA form, the CDR3 reads TGTGCCAGCAGCCAGGAGGGGGGGCGTACCGGGGAGCTGTTTTTT. The J gene is TRBJ2-2, the V gene TRBV7-9, with D perhaps TRBD2 (7 bases). Trimming took off 5 bases at V and 5 bases at J, with 15 bases between the two ends. This CDR3 has 15 amino acids. Germline loops: CDR1 SEHNR, CDR2 FQNEAQ (reference sequence). The full variable domain, completed using reference TRBV7-9 and TRBJ2-2, is DTGVSQNPRHKITKRGQNVTFRCDPISEHNRLYWYRQTLGQGPEFLTYFQNEAQLEKSRLLSDRFSAERPKGSFSTLEIQRTEQGDSAMYLCASSQEGGRTGELFFGEGSRLTVL.